This entry lists 3 T cell receptor beta chains sequenced from one sample in a study of response to subunit inactivated influenza vaccine listed by TCRdb under 2018. The library was prepared using RT-PCR. Sequencer: Illumina HiSeq 2500. TCRdb redid the processing of the public reads, applying fastp at Q25 and MiXCR, and retained in-frame beta chains. Rows matching on CDR3 protein sequence are summarized as one entry with the most common DNA and genes. This sample gives around 320,000 distinct CDR3 sequences in total; roughly 22% of them show up just once. Together, the top ten hold under 13% of the sample. Sequences were derived from PBMCs from blood, sampled roughly 20 months after vaccination. The receptors were gathered from a man between 50 and 69 years old who received an inactivated influenza vaccine. Donor details come from another sample of the same person, matched by shared clones.

The chain is built from TRBV5-1 and TRBJ1-2; TRBD1 aligns across 7 bases. CDR1 and CDR2 (germline): SGHRS, YFSETQ. Trimming at V came to 4 bases and at J to 2 bases, leaving 14 bases not matched to a gene. This CDR3 region has 17 residues. CDR3 in DNA: TGCGCCAGCAGCAGGGAACCGGGACAGCAGGGGAACTATGGCTACACCTTC. Encoded protein: CASSREPGQQGNYGYTF.

There are a few counts of this clonotype. The chain is built from TRBV9 and TRBJ1-2; unclear D gene. Germline assignment: CDR1 SGDLS and CDR2 YYNGEE. CDR3 size: 13 residues. V lost 3 bases and J 8 bases, leaving 14 bases between the germline ends. The CDR3 is CASSAAIGNGYTF. The CDR3 coding sequence is TGTGCCAGCAGCGCGGCTATCGGTAACGGCTACACCTTC.

V gene TRBV29-1 combines with J gene TRBJ2-7; 9 bases are shared with TRBD1. CDR3 size: 12 residues. In germline, CDR1 is SQVTM, CDR2 ANQGSEA. Trimming cost V 6 bases and J 7 bases; bases outside gene matches: 7. CDR3 sequence: CSVVQGAGEQYF. CDR3 in DNA: TGCAGCGTGGTACAGGGGGCAGGGGAGCAGTACTTC.